This TCR beta chain was recorded in a study of regulatory T cells in long-lasting Graves disease. This clonotype was seen repeatedly, ten times or more. Time point reported: newly diagnosed GD, antithyroid drugs for less than 3 months. From PBMCs, RNA was extracted and then used to make the TCR library. With iRepertoire HTBI primers and Arm-PCR of CDR3 regions, TCR beta libraries were built. Original methodology: Looking across samples, the authors found under 70 TRBV and some 13 TRBJ segments. TCRdb analysed the multiplex PCR reads with MiXCR anew, one entry per CDR3 protein. These V and J calls originate from TCRdb's pipeline instead of the authors' own analysis. The sample comprises about 530,000 distinct CDR3 sequences, 16% of which are singletons, and approximately 25% rests with the top ten. The germline V gene has CDR1 LNHNV and CDR2 YYDKDF (reference sequence). This CDR3 is built from 12 residues. Deletions cut 3 bases from V and 19 bases from J, with 16 bases between.

The data were also submitted as part of a second study, on T cells in Graves' hyperthyroidism and ophthalmopathy.

The chain couples TRBV15 to TRBJ1-6; the D gene is possibly TRBD1 (5 bases). Specimen: peripheral blood mononuclear cells (PBMCs), collected at new diagnosis, from a patient treated with antithyroid drugs. This clonotype originated in a woman aged 35-60 years with Graves disease. The CDR3 DNA reads TGTGCCACCAGCAGGCCGGGAGGGGTGGTTCACTTT. Its translation: CATSRPGGVVHF.